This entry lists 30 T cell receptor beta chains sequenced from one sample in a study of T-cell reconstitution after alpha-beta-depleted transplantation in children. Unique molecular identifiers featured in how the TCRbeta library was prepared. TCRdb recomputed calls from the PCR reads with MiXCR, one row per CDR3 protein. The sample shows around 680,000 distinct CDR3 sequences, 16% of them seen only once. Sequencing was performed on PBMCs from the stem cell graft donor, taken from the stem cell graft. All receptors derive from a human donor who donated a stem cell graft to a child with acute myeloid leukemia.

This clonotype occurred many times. The CDR3 sequence: CASSYSTGWKDEQYF. The CDR3, as DNA: TGTGCCAGCAGTTACTCGACGGGGTGGAAGGACGAGCAGTACTTC. V is TRBV6-5 and J is TRBJ2-7; TRBD2 is a possible D gene (5 bases). Trimming took 0 bases from V and 5 from J, leaving 14 bases between them. The CDR3 is 15 amino acids. Germline values: CDR1 MNHEY, CDR2 SVGAGI.

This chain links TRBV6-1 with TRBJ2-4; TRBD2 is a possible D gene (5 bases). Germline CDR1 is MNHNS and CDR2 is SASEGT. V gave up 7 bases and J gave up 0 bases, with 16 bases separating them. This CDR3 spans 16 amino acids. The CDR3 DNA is TGTGCCAGCATTCCACTAGATCGCGGAGCCAAAAACATTCAGTACTTC. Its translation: CASIPLDRGAKNIQYF.

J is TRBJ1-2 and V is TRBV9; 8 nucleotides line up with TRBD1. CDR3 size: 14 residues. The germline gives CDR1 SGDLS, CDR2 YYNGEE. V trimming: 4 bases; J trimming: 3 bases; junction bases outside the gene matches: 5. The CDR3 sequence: CASSPMTGDYGYTF. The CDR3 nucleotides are TGTGCCAGCAGCCCTATGACAGGGGACTATGGCTACACCTTC.

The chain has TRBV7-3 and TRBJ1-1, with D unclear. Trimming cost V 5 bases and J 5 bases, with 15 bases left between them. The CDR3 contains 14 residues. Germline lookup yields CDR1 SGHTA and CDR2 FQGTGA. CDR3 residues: CASSPGRGQTEAFF. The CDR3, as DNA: TGTGCCAGCAGCCCCGGTCGGGGTCAGACTGAAGCTTTCTTT.

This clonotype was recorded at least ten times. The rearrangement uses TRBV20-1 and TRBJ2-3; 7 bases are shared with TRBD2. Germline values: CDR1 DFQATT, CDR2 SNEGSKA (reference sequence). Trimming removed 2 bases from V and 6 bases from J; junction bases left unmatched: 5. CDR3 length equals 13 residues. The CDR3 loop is CSARTGRGDTQYF. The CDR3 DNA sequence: TGCAGTGCTAGAACCGGGCGGGGGGATACGCAGTATTTT.

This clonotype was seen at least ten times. The CDR3 DNA follows: TGCAGCGTTGAAGTGACAGGGCTGTACACTGAAGCTTTCTTT. It yields the protein CSVEVTGLYTEAFF. This rearrangement joins TRBV29-1 to TRBJ1-1; 7 nucleotides line up with TRBD1. Trimming took 1 base from V and 3 from J; bases not matched to a gene: 5. CDR1 and CDR2 (germline): SQVTM, ANQGSEA. The CDR3 extends over 14 amino acids.

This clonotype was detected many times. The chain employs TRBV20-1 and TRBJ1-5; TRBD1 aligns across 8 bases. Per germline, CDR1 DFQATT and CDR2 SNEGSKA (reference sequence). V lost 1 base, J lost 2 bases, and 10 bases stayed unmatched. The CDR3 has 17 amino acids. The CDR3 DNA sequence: TGCAGTGCTAGAGTGAGATCGGACAGGGTGGGCAATCAGCCCCAGCATTTT. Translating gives CSARVRSDRVGNQPQHF.

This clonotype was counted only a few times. Written as DNA, the CDR3 is TGTGCCAGCAGCTTGCATACCGGGACATCGCAAGAGACCCAGTACTTC. The encoded protein is CASSLHTGTSQETQYF. V and J are TRBV7-2 and TRBJ2-5, with a possible D match to TRBD1 (6 bases). The germline V gene has CDR1 SGHTA and CDR2 FQGNSA. This CDR3 region has 16 residues. V lost 3 bases, J lost 2 bases, and 16 bases lay in between. The whole variable domain, remainder taken from reference TRBV7-2 and TRBJ2-5, is GAGVSQSPSNKVTEKGKDVELRCDPISGHTALYWYRQSLGQGLEFLIYFQGNSAPDKSGLPSDRFSAERTGGSVSTLTIQRTQQEDSAVYLCASSLHTGTSQETQYFGPGTRLLVL.

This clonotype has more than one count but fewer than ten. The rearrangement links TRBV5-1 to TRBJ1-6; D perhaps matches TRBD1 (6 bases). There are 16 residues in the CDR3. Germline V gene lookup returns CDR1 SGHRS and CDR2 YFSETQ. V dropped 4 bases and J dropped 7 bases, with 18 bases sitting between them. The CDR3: CASSPLKPDSNSPLHF. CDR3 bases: TGCGCCAGCAGCCCCTTAAAGCCGGACAGCAATTCACCCCTCCACTTT.

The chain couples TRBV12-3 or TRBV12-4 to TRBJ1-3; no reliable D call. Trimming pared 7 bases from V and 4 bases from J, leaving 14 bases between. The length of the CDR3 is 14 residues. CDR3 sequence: CASTLSTGGNTIYF. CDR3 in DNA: TGTGCCAGCACCCTTTCCACGGGCGGAAACACCATATATTTT.

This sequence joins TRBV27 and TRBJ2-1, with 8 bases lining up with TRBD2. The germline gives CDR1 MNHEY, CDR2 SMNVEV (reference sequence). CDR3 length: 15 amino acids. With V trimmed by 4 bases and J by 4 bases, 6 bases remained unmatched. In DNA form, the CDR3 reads TGTGCCAGCAGTTCGGCGGGGGGCGGGTACAATGAGCAGTTCTTC. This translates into CASSSAGGGYNEQFF.

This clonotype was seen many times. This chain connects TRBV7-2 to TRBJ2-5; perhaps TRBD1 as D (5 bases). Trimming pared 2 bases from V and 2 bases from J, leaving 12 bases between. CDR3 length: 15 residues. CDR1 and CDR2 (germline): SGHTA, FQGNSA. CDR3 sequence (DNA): TGTGCCAGCAGCTTATCCGGACGGACACAAGAGACCCAGTACTTC. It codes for CASSLSGRTQETQYF.

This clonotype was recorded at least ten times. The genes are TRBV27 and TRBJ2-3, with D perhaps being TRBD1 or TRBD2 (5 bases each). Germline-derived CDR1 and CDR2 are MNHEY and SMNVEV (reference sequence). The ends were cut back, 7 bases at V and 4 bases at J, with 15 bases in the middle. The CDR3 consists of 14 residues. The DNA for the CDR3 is TGTGCCAGCATCTCCGGGACCTCCGCAGATACGCAGTATTTT. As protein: CASISGTSADTQYF.

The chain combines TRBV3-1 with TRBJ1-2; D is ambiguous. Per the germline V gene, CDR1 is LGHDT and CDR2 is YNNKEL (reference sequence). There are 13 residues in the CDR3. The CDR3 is CTCCPLGSYGYTF. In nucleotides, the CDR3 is TGTACCTGCTGCCCCCTCGGGTCCTATGGCTACACCTTC.

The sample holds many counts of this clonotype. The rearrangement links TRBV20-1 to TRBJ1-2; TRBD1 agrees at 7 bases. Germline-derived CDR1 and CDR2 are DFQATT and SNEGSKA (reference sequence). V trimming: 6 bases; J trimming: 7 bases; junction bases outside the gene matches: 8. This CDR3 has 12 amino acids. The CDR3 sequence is CSARDSGFGYTF. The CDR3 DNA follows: TGCAGTGCGCGGGACAGTGGCTTTGGCTACACCTTC.

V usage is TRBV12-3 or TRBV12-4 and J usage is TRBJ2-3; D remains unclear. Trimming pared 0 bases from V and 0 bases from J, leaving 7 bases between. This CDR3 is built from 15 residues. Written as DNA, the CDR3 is TGTGCCAGCAGTTTAGCTGAGGCCAGCACAGATACGCAGTATTTT. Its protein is CASSLAEASTDTQYF.

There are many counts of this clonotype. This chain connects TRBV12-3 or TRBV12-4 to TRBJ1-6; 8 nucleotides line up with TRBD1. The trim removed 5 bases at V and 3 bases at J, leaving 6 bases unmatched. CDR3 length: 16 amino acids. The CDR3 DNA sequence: TGTGCCAGCAGTCGAACAGGGGGAGGCTATAATTCACCCCTCCACTTT. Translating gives CASSRTGGGYNSPLHF.

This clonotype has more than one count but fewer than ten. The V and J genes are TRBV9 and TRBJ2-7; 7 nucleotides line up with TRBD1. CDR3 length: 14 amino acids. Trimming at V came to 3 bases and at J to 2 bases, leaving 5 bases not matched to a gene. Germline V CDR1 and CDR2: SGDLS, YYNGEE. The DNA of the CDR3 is TGTGCCAGCAGCGCTCCGGGACAGCCCTACGAGCAGTACTTC. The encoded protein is CASSAPGQPYEQYF.

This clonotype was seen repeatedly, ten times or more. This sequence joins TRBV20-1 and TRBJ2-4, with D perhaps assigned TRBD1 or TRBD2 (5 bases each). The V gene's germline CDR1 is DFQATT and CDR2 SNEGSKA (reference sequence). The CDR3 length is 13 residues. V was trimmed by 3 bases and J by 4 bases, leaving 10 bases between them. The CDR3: CSARGRRKNIQYF. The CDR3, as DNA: TGCAGTGCTAGGGGACGGAGAAAAAACATTCAGTACTTC.

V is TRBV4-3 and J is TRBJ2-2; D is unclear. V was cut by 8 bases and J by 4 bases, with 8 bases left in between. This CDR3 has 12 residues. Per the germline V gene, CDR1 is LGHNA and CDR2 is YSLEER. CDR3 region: CASLDGTGELFF. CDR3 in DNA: TGCGCCAGCCTGGACGGCACCGGGGAGCTGTTTTTT.

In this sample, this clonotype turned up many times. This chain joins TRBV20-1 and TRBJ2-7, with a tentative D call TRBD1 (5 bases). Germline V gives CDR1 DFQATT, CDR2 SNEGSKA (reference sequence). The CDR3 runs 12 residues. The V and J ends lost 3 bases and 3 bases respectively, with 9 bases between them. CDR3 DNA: TGCAGTGCTAGTTCCAGGGACTACGAGCAGTACGTC. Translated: CSASSRDYEQYV.

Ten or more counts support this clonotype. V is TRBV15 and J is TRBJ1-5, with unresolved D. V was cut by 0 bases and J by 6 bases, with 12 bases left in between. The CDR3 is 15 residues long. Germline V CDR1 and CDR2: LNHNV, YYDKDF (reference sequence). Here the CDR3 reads CATSRDMGYTQPQHF. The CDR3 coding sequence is TGTGCCACCAGCAGAGATATGGGTTACACTCAGCCCCAGCATTTT.

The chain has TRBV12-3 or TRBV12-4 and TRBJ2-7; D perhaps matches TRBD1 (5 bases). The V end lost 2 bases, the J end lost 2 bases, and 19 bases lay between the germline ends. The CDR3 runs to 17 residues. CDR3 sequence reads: CASSLPLDSCATYEQYV. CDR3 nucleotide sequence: TGTGCCAGCAGTTTACCTCTCGACAGCTGTGCGACCTACGAGCAGTACGTC.

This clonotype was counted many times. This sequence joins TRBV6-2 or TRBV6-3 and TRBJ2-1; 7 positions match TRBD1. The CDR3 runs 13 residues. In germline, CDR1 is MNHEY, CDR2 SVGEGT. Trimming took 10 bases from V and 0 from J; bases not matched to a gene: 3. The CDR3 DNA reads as TGTGCCATACAGGGGAGCTCCTACAATGAGCAGTTCTTC. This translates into CAIQGSSYNEQFF.

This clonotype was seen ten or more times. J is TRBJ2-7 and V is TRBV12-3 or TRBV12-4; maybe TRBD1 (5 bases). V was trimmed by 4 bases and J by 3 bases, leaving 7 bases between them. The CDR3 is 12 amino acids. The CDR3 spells CASSSGLYEQYF. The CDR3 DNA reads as TGTGCCAGCAGTTCAGGGCTCTACGAGCAGTACTTC.

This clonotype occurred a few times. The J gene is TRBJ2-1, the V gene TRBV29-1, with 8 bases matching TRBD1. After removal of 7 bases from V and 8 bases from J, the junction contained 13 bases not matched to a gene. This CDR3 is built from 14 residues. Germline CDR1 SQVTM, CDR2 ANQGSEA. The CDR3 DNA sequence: TGCAGCGCCATAAAAGGACAGGGTCCCCATGAGCAGTTCTTC. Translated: CSAIKGQGPHEQFF.

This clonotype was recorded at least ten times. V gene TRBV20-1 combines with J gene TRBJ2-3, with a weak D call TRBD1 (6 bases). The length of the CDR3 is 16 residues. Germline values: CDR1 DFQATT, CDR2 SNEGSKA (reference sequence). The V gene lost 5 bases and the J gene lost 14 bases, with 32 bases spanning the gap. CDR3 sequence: CSASLGTSPSSIRGYF. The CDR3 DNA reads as TGCAGTGCTTCCCTTGGTACTAGTCCCAGTTCGATCAGGGGGTATTTT.

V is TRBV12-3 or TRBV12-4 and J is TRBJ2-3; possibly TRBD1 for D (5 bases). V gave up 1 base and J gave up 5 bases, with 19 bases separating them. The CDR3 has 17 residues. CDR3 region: CASSLGDGAFVGDTQYF. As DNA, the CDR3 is TGTGCCAGCAGTTTAGGGGATGGGGCCTTCGTGGGAGATACGCAGTATTTT.

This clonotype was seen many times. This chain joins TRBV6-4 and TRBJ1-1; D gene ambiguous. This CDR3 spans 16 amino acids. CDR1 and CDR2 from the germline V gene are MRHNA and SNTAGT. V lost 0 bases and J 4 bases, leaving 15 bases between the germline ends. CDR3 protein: CASSDSGGALGTEAFF. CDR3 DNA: TGTGCCAGCAGTGACTCGGGCGGAGCCCTGGGCACTGAAGCTTTCTTT.

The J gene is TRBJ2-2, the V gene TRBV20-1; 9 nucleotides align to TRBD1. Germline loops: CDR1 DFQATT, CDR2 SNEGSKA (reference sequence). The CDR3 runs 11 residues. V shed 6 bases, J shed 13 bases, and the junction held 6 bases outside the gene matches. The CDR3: CSAQDRGLLFF. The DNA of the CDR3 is TGCAGTGCACAAGACAGGGGGTTGCTGTTTTTT.